One and the same sample provided the 25 T cell receptor beta chains below, sequenced in a study of a mutant IDH1 vaccine in newly diagnosed glioma. Antigens of these TCRs are unknown. Time point specified: week 23, last vaccination. Every vaccination contained 300 ug of the mutant IDH1 20-mer peptide and was paired with topical imiquimod. The repertoire was sequenced with immunoSEQ multiplex PCR; TCRdb's copy has only in-frame clones and lacks some. Here the sample spans 40,000 to 45,000 clones, about 76% being singletons. This material consisted of PBMCs, taken from a glioma patient whose treatment included an IDH1 peptide vaccine. These receptor sequences come from a man in his fifties with glioma.

This clone is medium-sized by share. The chain recombines TRBV14 with TRBJ1-3; maybe TRBD1 (5 bases). Germline V gene sequence: CDR1 SGHDN, CDR2 FVKESK. The CDR3 is 14 amino acids. The V end lost 5 bases, the J end lost 1 base, and 9 bases lay between the germline ends. The CDR3 bases are TGTGCCAGCAGCTTCCAGGGATCTGGAAACACCATATATTTT. It translates to CASSFQGSGNTIYF.

The chain couples TRBV30 to TRBJ1-1; the D is unclear. Germline CDR1 reads GTSNPN; CDR2 reads SVGIG (reference sequence). V was cut by 5 bases and J by 0 bases, with 10 bases left in between. The CDR3 totals 13 residues. The CDR3 loop is CAWGRTMNTEAFF. Here the CDR3 DNA reads TGTGCCTGGGGACGGACGATGAACACTGAAGCTTTCTTT.

The chain employs TRBV6-5 and TRBJ1-3; TRBD1 agrees at 8 bases. CDR1 is MNHEY and CDR2 is SVGAGI in the germline V gene. Trimming at V came to 7 bases and at J to 6 bases, leaving 8 bases not matched to a gene. The CDR3 has 14 residues. CDR3 sequence (DNA): TGTGCCAGCAAGACCGACAGGGGAGCAAACACCATATATTTT. It is translated as CASKTDRGANTIYF.

J is TRBJ1-5 and V is TRBV19; 7 bases agree with TRBD1. The CDR3 is 16 residues long. CDR1 is LNHDA and CDR2 is SQIVND in the germline V gene (reference sequence). V trimming: 5 bases; J trimming: 0 bases; junction bases outside the gene matches: 7. CDR3 region: CASSVNRGYSNQPQHF. The CDR3 DNA reads TGTGCCAGTAGTGTCAACAGGGGCTATAGCAATCAGCCCCAGCATTTT.

In this sample, this clone is medium-sized (0.01 to 0.1%). The chain couples TRBV10-3 to TRBJ1-2, with 8 bases aligning to TRBD1. With V trimmed by 4 bases and J by 6 bases, 10 bases remained unmatched. The length of the CDR3 is 15 residues. Germline V lookup: CDR1 ENHRY, CDR2 SYGVKD. The CDR3 loop reads CAISVRGQGGDGYTF. The CDR3 bases are TGTGCCATCAGTGTAAGAGGACAGGGTGGAGATGGCTACACCTTC.

The V call is TRBV27, the J call TRBJ1-2; D not certain. V was pared by 3 bases and J by 1 base, with 6 bases between. This CDR3 is built from 13 residues. Germline CDR1 is MNHEY and CDR2 is SMNVEV (reference sequence). The CDR3 bases are TGTGCCAGCAGTTTCGGGAGTAACTATGGCTACACCTTC. As protein: CASSFGSNYGYTF.

The rearrangement links TRBV5-1 to TRBJ2-1; D gene ambiguous. The length of the CDR3 is 12 residues. V dropped 0 bases and J dropped 7 bases, with 5 bases sitting between them. Germline CDR1 and CDR2: SGHRS and YFSETQ. In DNA form, the CDR3 reads TGCGCCAGCAGCTTGGGTCGGAATGAGCAGTTCTTC. This encodes CASSLGRNEQFF.

This clone was picked up a small number of times. V usage is TRBV14 and J usage is TRBJ1-6, with D hard to call. The CDR3 consists of 12 residues. V lost 5 bases to trimming and J lost 8 bases, with 7 bases between them. Germline CDR1 reads SGHDN; CDR2 reads FVKESK. Written as DNA, the CDR3 is TGTGCCAGCAGCGGATTTGATTCACCCCTCCACTTT. Amino acid sequence: CASSGFDSPLHF.

The V and J genes are TRBV9 and TRBJ1-3; D call uncertain. Germline V lookup: CDR1 SGDLS, CDR2 YYNGEE. Trimming stripped 0 bases from V and 0 bases from J, with 10 bases between. This CDR3 comprises 16 residues. DNA for the CDR3: TGTGCCAGCAGCGTAGCACCAAGTTCCTCTGGAAACACCATATATTTT. Translation gives CASSVAPSSSGNTIYF.

This sequence joins TRBV30 and TRBJ1-2; TRBD1 is a possible D gene (5 bases). The CDR3 has 16 residues. Deletions cut 8 bases from V and 5 bases from J, with 27 bases between. Germline V gene sequence: CDR1 GTSNPN, CDR2 SVGIG (reference sequence). The CDR3 sequence: CAIEGSGTDGFYGYTF. DNA for the CDR3: TGTGCCATAGAAGGAAGTGGGACGGACGGATTTTATGGCTACACCTTC.

The CDR3: CASSESLGIGRQETQYF. For the CDR3, the DNA is TGTGCCAGCAGTGAATCCCTGGGGATTGGCCGACAGGAGACCCAGTACTTC. The chain employs TRBV25-1 and TRBJ2-5, with D maybe TRBD1 (5 bases). CDR1 is MGHDK and CDR2 is SYGVNS in the germline V gene. The germline V and J ends were trimmed by 1 base and 5 bases, with 20 bases remaining between them. This CDR3 region has 17 residues.

The V gene is TRBV7-2, the J gene TRBJ2-7; D gene uncertain. Trimming left V 3 bases short and J 5 bases short, with 11 bases between. The germline CDR1 and CDR2 sequences are SGHTA and FQGNSA. This CDR3 is built from 13 residues. The DNA for the CDR3 is TGTGCCAGCAGCTTCAGTGGAAATCACGAGCAGTACTTC. Its translation is CASSFSGNHEQYF.

This clone was observed a few times. The J gene is TRBJ1-6, the V gene TRBV30, with D unclear. V was cut by 1 base and J by 8 bases, with 12 bases left in between. The germline CDR1 and CDR2 sequences are GTSNPN and SVGIG (reference sequence). This CDR3 comprises 14 residues. The CDR3 bases are TGTGCCTGGAGTGGAGGCGGATCATATTCACCCCTCCACTTT. It specifies CAWSGGGSYSPLHF.

This clone appeared a single time. The chain has TRBV6-5 and TRBJ2-7; maybe TRBD2 (6 bases). Germline V lookup: CDR1 MNHEY, CDR2 SVGAGI. V was clipped by 0 bases and J by 2 bases, with 8 bases between them. The CDR3 is made up of 14 amino acids. CDR3 residues: CASSYSPGAYEQYF. The CDR3 region has the DNA TGTGCCAGCAGTTACTCGCCGGGGGCCTACGAGCAGTACTTC.

This chain links TRBV5-1 with TRBJ1-1; weak D call: TRBD1 (5 bases). Germline V gives CDR1 SGHRS, CDR2 YFSETQ. The CDR3 has 15 amino acids. Trimming cost V 6 bases and J 7 bases, with 22 bases left between them. This CDR3 is CASTTGGVRTGEAFF. CDR3 in DNA: TGCGCCAGCACCACGGGGGGGGTCCGGACCGGTGAAGCTTTCTTT.

CDR3 in DNA: TGTGCCAGCAGCTTAGGAGGGATTAGCGAAAAACTGTTTTTT. The encoded protein is CASSLGGISEKLFF. The gene calls are TRBV7-9 and TRBJ1-4; D not certain. The ends were cut back, 1 base at V and 8 bases at J, with 11 bases in the middle. Germline CDR1 is SEHNR and CDR2 is FQNEAQ (reference sequence). The length of the CDR3 is 14 residues. Drawing the rest from reference TRBV7-9 and TRBJ1-4, the complete variable domain is DTGVSQNPRHKITKRGQNVTFRCDPISEHNRLYWYRQTLGQGPEFLTYFQNEAQLEKSRLLSDRFSAERPKGSFSTLEIQRTEQGDSAMYLCASSLGGISEKLFFGSGTQLSVL.

Details on this clone: Other DNA sequences within the sample encode an identical CDR3. The V and J genes are TRBV5-1 and TRBJ2-2; D is unresolved. This CDR3 has 13 amino acids. The germline gives CDR1 SGHRS, CDR2 YFSETQ. V was pared by 7 bases and J by 1 base, with 8 bases between. CDR3 bases: TGCGCCAGCCGTTTGGGGAACACCGGGGAGCTGTTTTTT. Translation gives CASRLGNTGELFF.

The chain joins TRBV5-4 to TRBJ2-3, with D perhaps matching TRBD2 (5 bases). Between the trimmed V and J ends, which lost 0 bases and 0 bases, there was a span of 8 bases. The germline V gene has CDR1 SGHNT and CDR2 YYREEE (reference sequence). There are 15 residues in the CDR3. This CDR3 reads CASSLERTSTDTQYF. CDR3 DNA sequence: TGTGCCAGCAGCTTGGAGCGGACTAGCACAGATACGCAGTATTTT.

The genes are TRBV27 and TRBJ2-1; 7 nucleotides line up with TRBD2. With V trimmed by 6 bases and J by 9 bases, 5 bases remained unmatched. Germline values: CDR1 MNHEY, CDR2 SMNVEV (reference sequence). The CDR3 length is 12 residues. CDR3 in DNA: TGTGCCAGCAGGACTAGCTCTCTTGAGCAGTTCTTC. Protein sequence: CASRTSSLEQFF.

This clone was seen a handful of times. The V and J genes are TRBV19 and TRBJ1-5; weak D call: TRBD1 (5 bases). Germline V CDR1 and CDR2: LNHDA, SQIVND (reference sequence). CDR3 length: 13 residues. V was trimmed by 8 bases and J by 3 bases, leaving 11 bases between them. CDR3 bases: TGTGCCAGTTCAGACAGTTTCAATCAGCCCCAGCATTTT. Translating gives CASSDSFNQPQHF.

The count of this clone is one. The chain couples TRBV10-3 to TRBJ1-2, with 7 bases aligning to TRBD1. J gave up 4 bases and V 0 bases, and 2 bases lay outside the gene matches. The CDR3 runs 14 residues. The germline gives CDR1 ENHRY, CDR2 SYGVKD. CDR3 DNA: TGTGCCATCAGTGAGTCGACAGGGATCTATGGCTACACCTTC. It translates to CAISESTGIYGYTF.

The chain carries TRBV2 and TRBJ2-5, with a tentative D call TRBD2 (6 bases). The better agreement between TRBJ2-7 and the DNA end casts doubt on the J call. Germline V gene sequence: CDR1 SNHLY, CDR2 FYNNEI. The CDR3 has 11 residues. The CDR3 spells CAKKEGLEQYF. The CDR3, as DNA: TGTGCCAAAAAGGAGGGCCTCGAGCAGTACTTC.

CDR3: CASGGVGDTQYF. Here the CDR3 DNA reads TGTGCCAGTGGGGGGGTAGGAGATACGCAGTATTTT. The V and J genes are TRBV2 and TRBJ2-3, with 7 positions matching TRBD2. V lost 9 bases, J lost 5 bases, and 5 bases stayed unmatched. The CDR3 totals 12 residues. Germline V gene lookup returns CDR1 SNHLY and CDR2 FYNNEI.

V usage is TRBV6-4 and J usage is TRBJ2-1, with D hard to call. Germline values: CDR1 MRHNA, CDR2 SNTAGT. The CDR3 has 17 amino acids. V dropped 1 base and J dropped 2 bases, with 15 bases sitting between them. The CDR3 sequence: CASSDFGSRSPYNEQFF. CDR3 coding DNA: TGTGCCAGCAGTGACTTCGGGTCGCGCAGCCCCTACAATGAGCAGTTCTTC.

The chain employs TRBV30 and TRBJ1-2; TRBD1 is a possible D gene (5 bases). V was cut by 3 bases and J by 4 bases, with 12 bases left in between. CDR3 length: 13 residues. Per the germline V gene, CDR1 is GTSNPN and CDR2 is SVGIG (reference sequence). CDR3 loop: CAWRIGGIYGYTF. The CDR3 DNA sequence: TGTGCCTGGAGGATTGGGGGGATCTATGGCTACACCTTC.